Following are 2 T cell receptor beta chains from one sample sequenced in a study of shared clonotypes between healthy human individuals. The repertoire was sequenced with immunoSEQ multiplex PCR; TCRdb's copy has only in-frame clones and lacks some. The sample has millions of clones, 85% to 95% seen once. The sequenced material came from naive CD4+ T cells sorted from blood. Described subset: CD45RA+ positively selected. These TCRs come from a man between 18 and 29 years old in good health.

As DNA, the CDR3 is TGTGCCAGCAATGACAGGGGAGGGAGACATGAAAAACTGTTTTTT. This codes for CASNDRGGRHEKLFF. This sequence joins TRBV2 and TRBJ1-4; 8 bases are a match to TRBD1. With V trimmed by 7 bases and J by 6 bases, 10 bases remained unmatched. Germline assignment: CDR1 SNHLY and CDR2 FYNNEI. The CDR3 contains 15 residues.

The chain recombines TRBV10-1 with TRBJ2-1; D remains unclear. Between the trimmed V and J ends, which lost 3 bases and 0 bases, there was a span of 15 bases. Germline CDR1 reads WNHNN; CDR2 reads SYGVQD (reference sequence). This CDR3 spans 17 amino acids. CDR3 loop: CASSDPVGLSSYNEQFF. In DNA, the CDR3 is TGCGCCAGCAGTGATCCGGTGGGCCTGAGCTCCTACAATGAGCAGTTCTTC.